This T cell receptor (beta chain) was profiled in a study of blood T cell repertoires in COVID-19. Across the study: T cells, B-cell-depleted T cells, or PBMCs provided the cDNA or gDNA that served as material.

Libraries were prepared by immunoSEQ multiplex PCR; TCRdb keeps only in-frame clonotypes and omits some of them. The sample carries approximately 65,000 clones, about 88% recorded once. CDR1 SGHAT and CDR2 FQNNGV come from the germline V gene. The CDR3 length is 15 residues. J was trimmed by 8 bases and V by 2 bases; bases with no gene match: 10. This chain links TRBV11-2 with TRBJ1-2; 8 bases agree with TRBD1. The sequence derives from a woman aged 45 to 65 with active COVID-19. The sample consisted of peripheral blood. CDR3 protein: CASSLNGQGASGYTF. In nucleotides, the CDR3 is TGTGCCAGCAGCTTAAACGGTCAGGGGGCATCCGGCTACACCTTC.